A single sample gave rise to the 13 T cell receptor beta chains below, sequenced in a study of T cells in Graves' hyperthyroidism and ophthalmopathy. Researchers amplified the TCR beta CDR3 regions from RNA transcripts. First-round RT-PCR targeting the TCR CDR3 was performed with the HTBI primer set. TCRdb recomputed calls from the multiplex PCR reads with MiXCR, one row per CDR3 protein. The sample lists about 360,000 distinct CDR3 sequences, around 13% occurring once. Sequencing was carried out using blood. These receptors all come from a woman aged 18 to 35 with Graves' hyperthyroidism.

This rearrangement joins TRBV11-3 to TRBJ2-3; 9 nucleotides line up with TRBD1. CDR1 is SGHNT and CDR2 is YENEEA in the germline V gene. The CDR3 loop spans 13 amino acids. Trimming removed 4 bases from V and 14 bases from J; junction bases left unmatched: 10. The CDR3 coding sequence is TGTGCCAGCAGCTGGAACCCAGGACAGGGGTGGTATTTT. Residues: CASSWNPGQGWYF.

A single count supports this clonotype. This chain joins TRBV6-2 or TRBV6-3 and TRBJ2-1; the D gene is possibly TRBD1 (5 bases). The DNA end lines up better with TRBJ2-7; the J call may be wrong. Germline CDR1 MNHEY, CDR2 SVGEGT. The CDR3 contains 17 residues. DNA of the CDR3: TGTGCCAGCAGTTATCTTCCAGGGCAACCCTCCTACAATGAGCAGTACTTC. This encodes CASSYLPGQPSYNEQYF.

This clonotype was counted a few times. The CDR3 spells CSVDAGRGVETQYF. The CDR3 coding sequence is TGCAGCGTTGACGCAGGGCGTGGGGTAGAGACCCAGTACTTC. The gene calls are TRBV29-1 and TRBJ2-5, with D possibly matching TRBD1 (5 bases). Germline V CDR1 and CDR2: SQVTM, ANQGSEA. Trimming pared 3 bases from V and 4 bases from J, leaving 15 bases between. The CDR3 length is 14 residues.

The V and J genes are TRBV19 and TRBJ1-6; tentative D call: TRBD1 (5 bases). The CDR3 is 14 amino acids. V lost 6 bases, J lost 8 bases, and 14 bases lay in between. The V gene's germline CDR1 is LNHDA and CDR2 SQIVND (reference sequence). DNA of the CDR3: TGTGCCAGTAGGGAAGGGGCGTTCGATTCACCCCTCCACTTT. Residues: CASREGAFDSPLHF.

This clonotype was seen many times. The chain has TRBV9 and TRBJ2-7; no firm D call. The CDR3 extends over 13 amino acids. V was trimmed by 0 bases and J by 3 bases, leaving 7 bases between them. Germline V gene sequence: CDR1 SGDLS, CDR2 YYNGEE. CDR3 residues: CASSVDPGYEQYF. The CDR3 nucleotides read TGTGCCAGCAGCGTAGATCCCGGCTACGAGCAGTACTTC.

The V call is TRBV6-1, the J call TRBJ2-1; D remains unclear. Trimming removed 4 bases from V and 5 bases from J, with 15 bases in between. The CDR3 spans 15 residues. Per germline, CDR1 MNHNS and CDR2 SASEGT. The CDR3, as DNA: TGTGCCAGCAGTGGATCTGCGAGATCTGACAATGAGCAGTTCTTC. This gives the protein CASSGSARSDNEQFF.

Many counts were recorded for this clonotype. The chain couples TRBV10-3 to TRBJ1-1, with 7 nucleotides matching TRBD1. The ends lost 2 bases at V and 6 bases at J; junction bases unmatched: 15. Per germline, CDR1 ENHRY and CDR2 SYGVKD. This CDR3 has 17 residues. The CDR3 bases are TGTGCCATCAGTGAGCCTGTGAAGGGGGCAATTGGTTCTGAAGCTTTCTTT. It encodes CAISEPVKGAIGSEAFF.

This clonotype showed up many times. The gene calls are TRBV27 and TRBJ2-1; no reliable D call. The germline V gene has CDR1 MNHEY and CDR2 SMNVEV (reference sequence). The ends were cut back, 5 bases at V and 4 bases at J, with 9 bases in the middle. The CDR3 covers 13 residues. The CDR3 reads CASSRSGYNEQFF. The CDR3 DNA reads TGTGCCAGCAGTAGGTCTGGATACAATGAGCAGTTCTTC.

This clonotype was seen a few times. The chain uses TRBV5-1 and TRBJ1-6, with D perhaps matching TRBD1 (6 bases). Germline V gives CDR1 SGHRS, CDR2 YFSETQ. The CDR3 is made up of 15 amino acids. The V and J ends lost 4 bases and 5 bases respectively, with 13 bases between them. The CDR3 nucleotides are TGCGCCAGCAGCATCCGGGACACCCATAATTCACCCCTCCACTTT. Its protein is CASSIRDTHNSPLHF.

At least ten counts were recorded for this clonotype. V gene TRBV6-2 or TRBV6-3 combines with J gene TRBJ1-1; D possibly corresponds to TRBD1 (5 bases). Germline loops: CDR1 MNHEY, CDR2 SVGEGT. The CDR3 contains 14 residues. Deletions cut 5 bases from V and 0 bases from J, with 10 bases between. This CDR3 is CASSPGRMNTEAFF. The CDR3 bases are TGTGCCAGCAGTCCGGGGCGCATGAACACTGAAGCTTTCTTT.

This sequence joins TRBV6-1 and TRBJ2-3; tentatively, D is TRBD2 (5 bases). V was clipped by 6 bases and J by 1 base, with 11 bases between them. The CDR3 length is 14 residues. Germline V gene sequence: CDR1 MNHNS, CDR2 SASEGT. The CDR3 region has the DNA TGTGCCAGCAGCCCCGTCGGGGGCACAGATACGCAGTATTTT. It codes for CASSPVGGTDTQYF.

In regard to this clonotype: Just one base apart from a much larger clone, this may be a read error. Written as DNA, the CDR3 is TGCAGCGGCCTCAACGCGGGACAGGGGGGCTACGGGCAGTACTTC. It specifies CSGLNAGQGGYGQYF. The V and J genes are TRBV29-1 and TRBJ2-7; 11 nucleotides match TRBD1. From germline, CDR1 is SQVTM and CDR2 ANQGSEA. The CDR3 is 15 amino acids.

This clonotype was found a few times. The chain combines TRBV30 with TRBJ2-4; D may be TRBD1 or TRBD2 (5 bases each). V was pared by 5 bases and J by 3 bases, with 20 bases between. The CDR3 contains 16 residues. In germline, CDR1 is GTSNPN, CDR2 SVGIG (reference sequence). CDR3 DNA: TGTGCCTGGTGGTCCCCGACATTGGGGGTCAAAAACATTCAGTACTTC. Amino acid sequence: CAWWSPTLGVKNIQYF.